These 8 T cell receptor beta chains came from one sample sequenced in a study of cytomegalovirus exposure and HLA in healthy donors. PCR employed 60 Vbeta and 13 Jbeta primers. Clones were read by immunoSEQ multiplex PCR, and TCRdb kept only the in-frame ones, dropping some. The sample lists some 100,000 clones, roughly 80% occurring once. What was sequenced was PBMCs. These receptors originate from a female donor in good health and CMV-seronegative.

The chain uses TRBV5-1 and TRBJ2-2; possible D gene TRBD2, 5 bases. Germline loops: CDR1 SGHRS, CDR2 YFSETQ. V shed 5 bases and J shed 2 bases, with 16 bases lying between them. The CDR3 covers 16 residues. DNA for the CDR3: TGCGCCAGCAGTCGGGTCGAGGGCTATAACACCGGGGAGCTGTTTTTT. Amino acid sequence: CASSRVEGYNTGELFF. Variable domain in full (rest from reference TRBV5-1 and TRBJ2-2): KAGVTQTPRYLIKTRGQQVTLSCSPISGHRSVSWYQQTPGQGLQFLFEYFSETQRNKGNFPGRFSGRQFSNSRSEMNVSTLELGDSALYLCASSRVEGYNTGELFFGEGSRLTVL.

The rearrangement uses TRBV27 and TRBJ2-1, with unresolved D. This CDR3 contains 13 residues. The germline V gene encodes CDR1 MNHEY and CDR2 SMNVEV (reference sequence). Trimming shortened V by 7 bases and J by 6 bases, and 13 bases separated the two germline ends. The CDR3 spells CASKMSFGNEQFF. As DNA, the CDR3 is TGTGCCAGCAAGATGAGTTTTGGCAATGAGCAGTTCTTC.

This clone was detected only once. This chain connects TRBV5-6 to TRBJ2-5; 10 nucleotides agree with TRBD2. Per germline, CDR1 SGHDT and CDR2 YYEEEE. This CDR3 contains 16 residues. J gave up 5 bases and V 1 base, and 8 bases lay outside the gene matches. The CDR3, as DNA: TGTGCCAGCAGCTTGCCCCAAGGACTAGCGGTGGAGACCCAGTACTTC. Amino acids: CASSLPQGLAVETQYF.

The chain couples TRBV6-5 to TRBJ2-7; D might be TRBD1 (6 bases). Between the trimmed V and J ends, which lost 6 bases and 0 bases, there was a span of 15 bases. This CDR3 has 15 amino acids. Germline CDR1 and CDR2: MNHEY and SVGAGI. The CDR3 region is CASSVDRLSSYEQYF. CDR3 in DNA: TGTGCCAGCAGCGTTGACAGGTTAAGCTCCTACGAGCAGTACTTC.

This clone was seen a few times. CDR3 DNA sequence: TGTGCCAGTAGTTCCGAGGGTAGCTCTGAAGCTTTCTTT. Its protein is CASSSEGSSEAFF. The V call is TRBV19, the J call TRBJ1-1; D is unresolved. The germline gives CDR1 LNHDA, CDR2 SQIVND (reference sequence). This CDR3 contains 13 residues. Trimming took 5 bases from V and 6 from J, leaving 13 bases between them.

This clone occurred a few times. V usage is TRBV5-8 and J usage is TRBJ2-2; weak D call: TRBD2 (6 bases). V was clipped by 5 bases and J by 4 bases, with 21 bases between them. Germline loops: CDR1 SGHTS, CDR2 YDEGEE. The CDR3 loop spans 17 amino acids. The CDR3 sequence: CASSPGSGPGVTGELFF. The CDR3 bases are TGTGCCAGCAGTCCCGGTAGCGGACCGGGGGTCACCGGGGAGCTGTTTTTT.

The CDR3 here is CASSLSRQGAWTEAFF. CDR3 nucleotide sequence: TGTGCCAGCAGCTTGTCGAGGCAGGGGGCTTGGACTGAAGCTTTCTTT. The rearrangement uses TRBV5-4 and TRBJ1-1; 8 positions agree with TRBD1. CDR3 length: 16 residues. Germline-derived CDR1 and CDR2 are SGHNT and YYREEE (reference sequence). V dropped 1 base and J dropped 5; count of bases not matched to a gene: 10.

The chain links TRBV5-6 to TRBJ1-2; no reliable D call. Germline assignment: CDR1 SGHDT and CDR2 YYEEEE. Trimming removed 5 bases from V and 4 bases from J, with 9 bases in between. There are 12 residues in the CDR3. This chain's CDR3 is CASSEGGYGYTF. CDR3 sequence (DNA): TGTGCCAGCAGTGAGGGCGGCTATGGCTACACCTTC.